Sequencing of this T cell receptor (beta chain) was carried out in a study of Ad26.COV2.S vaccination and SARS-CoV-2 variants. This clone was detected once. Generated by immunoSEQ multiplex PCR, the TCRdb table keeps only in-frame clones and is missing some. Here the sample spans around 86,000 clones, 82% being singletons. The length of the CDR3 is 14 residues. The V gene lost 6 bases and the J gene lost 3 bases, with 13 bases spanning the gap. The germline CDR1 and CDR2 sequences are MDHEN and SYDVKM. This sample comprised peripheral blood, obtained after recovery from COVID-19. The TCR originated in a human donor who had recovered from COVID-19. This rearrangement joins TRBV28 to TRBJ2-3; D is possibly TRBD1 (6 bases). The CDR3 here is CASSTRQVTDTQYF. The CDR3 DNA reads as TGTGCCAGCAGCACCCGACAGGTAACAGATACGCAGTATTTT.